The clone carrying this T cell receptor (beta chain) was seen ten or more times. Its target is not known. This entry comes from a study of identical twins. MiXCR, run by TCRdb on the 5' RACE reads, gives a single entry per CDR3 protein. The sample contains some 240,000 distinct CDR3 sequences, roughly a tenth of which appear only once. Broader study findings: The study found that models underestimated out-of-frame TCR alpha sharing in monozygotic twins.

Trimming removed 5 bases from V and 10 bases from J, with 19 bases in between. This CDR3 is 14 amino acids long. Germline CDR1 is SGHTA and CDR2 is FQGNSA. The TCR comes from a man over 45 in good health. Source material: memory T cells sorted from blood. This chain connects TRBV7-2 to TRBJ2-3; D is undetermined. CDR3 sequence reads: CASSLFQPPSPQYF. The CDR3 DNA follows: TGTGCCAGCAGCCTATTTCAGCCACCTAGTCCGCAGTATTTT.